The TCR beta chain described here comes from a study of T-cell reconstitution after alpha-beta-depleted transplantation in children. The TCRbeta library was prepared with unique molecular identifiers. TCRdb fed the PCR reads into MiXCR, producing one record per CDR3 protein. The sample lists 580,000 or so distinct CDR3 sequences, about 23% seen once, with 11% to 15% in the top ten. The ends were cut back, 1 base at V and 5 bases at J, with 6 bases in the middle. CDR1 LNHDA and CDR2 SQIVND come from the germline V gene (reference sequence). The CDR3 totals 13 residues. This clonotype was counted between two and nine times. Its antigen is unknown. Overall study results and limits: Some patients' high day-60 TCRbeta diversity was traced to surviving recipient T cells and thymic progenitors. After transplant, at about two months, alpha-beta T cells were reportedly derived from several hundred expanded graft clones. Newly produced T cells mostly provided counts and TCRbeta diversity after one year, as hyperexpanded clones declined.

This rearrangement joins TRBV19 to TRBJ2-1, with a possible D match to TRBD2 (5 bases). This specimen consisted of PBMCs, mostly from graft donor cells, obtained 360 days after TCRalphabeta/CD19-depleted stem cell transplant. This TCR was sampled from a boy less than two years old who had a stem cell transplant for acute myeloid leukemia, so the T cells may come from the graft donor. CDR3 loop: CASSIGENNEQFF. The CDR3, as DNA: TGTGCCAGTAGTATAGGGGAGAACAATGAGCAGTTCTTC. Filled out from reference TRBV19 and TRBJ2-1, the complete variable domain reads DGGITQSPKYLFRKEGQNVTLSCEQNLNHDAMYWYRQDPGQGLRLIYYSQIVNDFQKGDIAEGYSVSREKKESFPLTVTSAQKNPTAFYLCASSIGENNEQFFGPGTRLTVL.